The 17 T cell receptor beta chains reported below all come from one sample, sequenced in a study of CD8+CD57+ T cells in acquired aplastic anemia. Genomic DNA, the template, was used for profiling of the TCR beta VDJ and CDR3. TCRdb itself ran the reads through MiXCR, one entry per CDR3 protein. The sample carries 400,000 to 450,000 distinct CDR3 sequences, around 68% recorded once. Sequencing used sorted CD4+, CD8+, or CD8+CD57+ T cells (not recorded which) from PBMCs. The source is a human donor in good health, serving as a control.

The chain carries TRBV19 and TRBJ2-5; D is perhaps TRBD1 or TRBD2 (5 bases each). CDR3 length equals 13 residues. Germline V gene lookup returns CDR1 LNHDA and CDR2 SQIVND (reference sequence). V lost 5 bases and J lost 1, with 8 bases in between. CDR3: CASSSGSQETQYF. The DNA of the CDR3 is TGTGCCAGTAGTTCAGGGAGCCAAGAGACCCAGTACTTC.

This chain uses TRBV12-3 or TRBV12-4 with TRBJ1-3; D gene ambiguous. Trimming stripped 4 bases from V and 4 bases from J, with 11 bases between. The CDR3 contains 14 residues. CDR3 bases: TGTGCCAGCAGTTCAGGAAAGGGAGGAAACACCATATATTTT. It specifies CASSSGKGGNTIYF.

This rearrangement joins TRBV29-1 to TRBJ2-1, with D perhaps assigned TRBD1 or TRBD2 (5 bases each). The CDR3 contains 12 residues. Germline V gene sequence: CDR1 SQVTM, CDR2 ANQGSEA. Trimming pared 5 bases from V and 10 bases from J, leaving 15 bases between. CDR3 sequence reads: CSVTGTSREQFF. The CDR3 bases are TGCAGCGTTACGGGGACCTCCAGGGAGCAGTTCTTC.

The chain combines TRBV3-1 with TRBJ2-1; D might be TRBD1 or TRBD2, each matching 5 bases. This CDR3 contains 16 residues. Deletions cut 1 base from V and 9 bases from J, with 19 bases between. Germline loops: CDR1 LGHDT, CDR2 YNNKEL (reference sequence). The DNA of the CDR3 is TGTGCCAGCAGCCAAGTACCGGGACGGTTCATAAGTGAGCAGTTCTTC. Translating it yields CASSQVPGRFISEQFF.

The chain has TRBV7-2 and TRBJ1-6; D unclear. Germline V lookup: CDR1 SGHTA, CDR2 FQGNSA. The CDR3 runs to 15 residues. V lost 4 bases and J 6 bases, leaving 13 bases between the germline ends. CDR3 sequence: CASSSRLLGNSPLHF. The CDR3 coding sequence is TGTGCCAGCAGCTCGCGGTTATTAGGTAATTCACCCCTCCACTTT.

The J gene is TRBJ1-1, the V gene TRBV12-3 or TRBV12-4, with a tentative D call TRBD1 (5 bases). This CDR3 has 14 amino acids. V was trimmed by 6 bases and J by 6 bases, leaving 17 bases between them. CDR3 nucleotides: TGTGCCAGCAGCCTGTTGCGCGCGGGGGCTGAAGCTTTCTTT. This codes for CASSLLRAGAEAFF.

The V call is TRBV7-8, the J call TRBJ1-6; no clear D gene. Per the germline V gene, CDR1 is SGHVS and CDR2 is FQNEAQ. The CDR3 runs to 15 residues. Trimming shortened V by 1 base and J by 18 bases, and 22 bases separated the two germline ends. Here the CDR3 DNA reads TGTGCCAGCAGCTTAGAACGGCAAGGGAAGTTTCAGGACCACTTT. It translates to CASSLERQGKFQDHF.

In the case of this clonotype: The junction departs from germline at one end; a sequencing error may be responsible. The chain couples TRBV5-5 to TRBJ2-5, with D unresolved. Germline V gene lookup returns CDR1 SGHKS and CDR2 YYEKEE (reference sequence). The length of the CDR3 is 12 residues. DNA for the CDR3: TGCGCCAGCAGCTTAGAGGTGGAGACCCAGTACTTC. Amino acid sequence: CASSLEVETQYF.

This clonotype was seen at least ten times. The rearrangement joins TRBV11-2 to TRBJ1-5; 7 bases are a match to TRBD1. Germline lookup yields CDR1 SGHAT and CDR2 FQNNGV. The CDR3 loop spans 13 amino acids. V shed 5 bases, J shed 9 bases, and the junction held 7 bases outside the gene matches. Here the CDR3 reads CASSLGQLAPQHF. In nucleotides, the CDR3 is TGTGCCAGCAGCCTGGGACAGCTTGCGCCCCAGCATTTT.

As concerns this clonotype: A much bigger clone sits one base away, suggesting this may be a read error. The chain recombines TRBV5-1 with TRBJ2-5, with TRBD2 matching over 9 bases. Germline V CDR1 and CDR2: SGHRS, YFSETQ. CDR3 length: 17 residues. V lost 4 bases, J lost 7 bases, and 17 bases stayed unmatched. The DNA for the CDR3 is TGCGCCAGCAGCCCGAACTTGGGGCGGGGGGGCGAAGGGACCCAGTACTTC. This encodes CASSPNLGRGGEGTQYF. Full variable domain (outside the CDR3, taken from reference TRBV5-1 and TRBJ2-5): KAGVTQTPRYLIKTRGQQVTLSCSPISGHRSVSWYQQTPGQGLQFLFEYFSETQRNKGNFPGRFSGRQFSNSRSEMNVSTLELGDSALYLCASSPNLGRGGEGTQYFGPGTRLLVL.

This clonotype has ten or more counts. This rearrangement joins TRBV27 to TRBJ1-1; 7 bases align to TRBD1. This CDR3 has 12 residues. The trim removed 3 bases at V and 7 bases at J, leaving 2 bases unmatched. Germline CDR1 is MNHEY and CDR2 is SMNVEV (reference sequence). DNA for the CDR3: TGTGCCAGCAGTTTGAGACAGGGTGAAGCTTTCTTT. Translated: CASSLRQGEAFF.

J is TRBJ2-5 and V is TRBV6-2 or TRBV6-3; D might be TRBD1 (5 bases). This CDR3 region has 12 residues. Trimming removed 7 bases from V and 4 bases from J, with 10 bases in between. CDR1 and CDR2 (germline): MNHEY, SVGEGT. CDR3 DNA: TGTGCCAGCAATAGGGGCCCAGAGACCCAGTACTTC. It translates to CASNRGPETQYF.

This rearrangement joins TRBV20-1 to TRBJ1-6; the D is unclear. The CDR3 spans 13 residues. V was cut by 7 bases and J by 14 bases, with 21 bases left in between. Germline V gene data show CDR1 as DFQATT and CDR2 as SNEGSKA (reference sequence). The CDR3 loop is CSVHTPGPHTLHF. The CDR3 region has the DNA TGCAGTGTTCATACCCCCGGGCCACACACCCTCCACTTT.

V usage is TRBV9 and J usage is TRBJ2-7, with D unresolved. CDR3 size: 13 residues. Germline lookup yields CDR1 SGDLS and CDR2 YYNGEE. The CDR3 loop is CASSAGRCAVLRV. The CDR3 DNA sequence: TGTGCCAGCAGCGCAGGCCGATGCGCCGTTCTTCGGGTC.

The CDR3 protein is CSATQAYSNQPQHF. DNA of the CDR3: TGCAGTGCTACACAGGCCTATAGCAATCAGCCCCAGCATTTT. V is TRBV20-1 and J is TRBJ1-5; maybe TRBD1 (5 bases). Between the trimmed V and J ends, which lost 4 bases and 0 bases, there was a span of 10 bases. The CDR3 sequence is 14 residues long. Looked up from germline, CDR1 is DFQATT and CDR2 is SNEGSKA (reference sequence).

This clonotype was counted once. This CDR3 reads CASSLRDTVFYGYTF. The CDR3 DNA reads as TGTGCCAGCAGCCTTCGGGACACAGTTTTCTATGGCTACACCTTC. The genes are TRBV19 and TRBJ1-2; D is perhaps TRBD1 (6 bases). V lost 9 bases to trimming and J lost 4 bases, with 21 bases between them. Germline V gives CDR1 LNHDA, CDR2 SQIVND (reference sequence). There are 15 residues in the CDR3.

To note about this clonotype: It is likely a read error, because the conserved phenylalanine at the end of the CDR3 is missing. It is unclear where the CDR3 begins or ends on the DNA, so no DNA is shown, and the CDR3 is as TCRdb lists it. The chain employs TRBV19 and TRBJ1-5. Germline CDR1 reads LNHDA; CDR2 reads SQIVND (reference sequence). The CDR3 is 12 amino acids in total, end residues counted. The CDR3 here is CASSEQYQPQNI.